This is a list of T cell receptor beta chains from one sample in a study of T cell repertoires in cytomegalovirus infection. TCRdb recomputed calls from the reads with MiXCR, one row per CDR3 protein. The profile covers hundreds of thousands of distinct CDR3 sequences, with around 9.5% appearing a single time and 4.3% taken by the ten largest. Material: PBMCs. These receptors were obtained from a human donor in good health (CMV status not recorded). Some clones in this sample may be carry-over from other donors' samples. Each CDR3 is given with its conserved first and last residue. The order of the fields is V gene, D gene, J gene, clone size, CDR3 protein, CDR3 DNA. D genes are given only for firm matches. Part of the rows lack a size; the others show once, few, many or a class for expanded clones.

TRBV28	-	TRBJ2-7	-	CASSLGSQGPYEQYF	TGTGCCAGCAGTTTAGGGTCGCAAGGACCCTACGAGCAGTACTTC
TRBV7-9	-	TRBJ2-3	-	CASSPGTGVRTDTQYF	TGTGCCAGCTCTCCTGGAACCGGGGTACGCACAGATACGCAGTATTTT
TRBV7-2	-	TRBJ1-1	many	CASSLALGGHTEAFF	TGTGCCAGCAGCTTAGCGCTGGGGGGGCACACTGAAGCTTTCTTT
TRBV19	-	TRBJ1-2	few	CASSISGQIGYTF	TGTGCCAGTAGTATTTCGGGGCAAATTGGCTACACCTTC
TRBV12-3/TRBV12-4	-	TRBJ1-4	-	CASSFGTPTNEKLFF	TGTGCCAGCAGTTTCGGGACCCCAACTAATGAAAAACTGTTTTTT
TRBV28	TRBD2	TRBJ2-7	-	CASRRQLGLAAYEQYF	TGTGCCAGCAGACGTCAATTGGGACTAGCGGCCTACGAGCAGTACTTC
TRBV7-2	TRBD2	TRBJ2-1	many	CASSLDLAGGVNEQFF	TGTGCCAGCAGCTTGGACCTAGCGGGGGGTGTCAATGAGCAGTTCTTC
TRBV7-9	-	TRBJ2-7	many	CASSPPKTGSSYEQYF	TGTGCCAGCAGCCCCCCTAAGACAGGCAGCTCCTACGAGCAGTACTTC
TRBV10-3	-	TRBJ2-2	few	CAISGYKGLNTGELFF	TGTGCCATCAGTGGGTACAAGGGGCTGAACACCGGGGAGCTGTTTTTT
TRBV19	-	TRBJ1-1	many	CASSIDRKAVAEAFF	TGTGCCAGTAGTATAGATCGAAAGGCGGTTGCTGAAGCTTTCTTT
TRBV28	TRBD2	TRBJ2-5	few	CASSPWTSGSKETQYF	TGTGCCAGCAGTCCGTGGACTAGCGGGAGCAAAGAGACCCAGTACTTC
TRBV7-3	-	TRBJ2-3	many	CASSLGQWTRATDTQYF	TGTGCCAGCAGCTTAGGGCAGTGGACTCGCGCCACAGATACGCAGTATTTT
TRBV28	-	TRBJ1-4	many	CASSLSGTTNEKLFF	TGTGCCAGCAGTTTATCGGGGACAACTAATGAAAAACTGTTTTTT
TRBV11-1	-	TRBJ1-1	many	CASSSGHTEAFF	TGTGCCAGCAGCTCAGGGCACACTGAAGCTTTCTTT
TRBV19	TRBD2	TRBJ2-7	-	CASSRGDLYEQYF	TGTGCCAGTAGCCGGGGGGACCTCTACGAGCAGTACTTC
TRBV11-1	-	TRBJ1-5	-	CASSLASAQNYSNQPQHF	TGTGCCAGCAGCTTAGCATCGGCGCAGAACTATAGCAATCAGCCCCAGCATTTT
TRBV7-9	TRBD1	TRBJ2-3	few	CASSLGDRATDTQYF	TGTGCCAGCAGCTTAGGGGACAGGGCCACAGATACGCAGTATTTT
TRBV28	-	TRBJ1-5	-	CASSPMGGAYQPQHF	TGTGCCAGCAGTCCCATGGGGGGGGCATATCAGCCCCAGCATTTT
TRBV7-2	-	TRBJ2-1	-	CASSLKGVEQFF	TGTGCCAGCAGCTTAAAGGGGGTCGAGCAGTTCTTC
TRBV19	-	TRBJ2-2	many	CASSYRVSYRELFF	TGTGCCAGTAGTTACAGAGTCAGTTACCGGGAGCTGTTTTTT
TRBV6-1	-	TRBJ1-1	few	CASSRSGPEAFF	TGTGCCAGCAGCCGCTCCGGACCTGAAGCTTTCTTT
TRBV7-9	-	TRBJ2-1	few	CASRVSGTRYNEQFF	TGTGCCAGCAGGGTAAGCGGGACACGTTACAATGAGCAGTTCTTC